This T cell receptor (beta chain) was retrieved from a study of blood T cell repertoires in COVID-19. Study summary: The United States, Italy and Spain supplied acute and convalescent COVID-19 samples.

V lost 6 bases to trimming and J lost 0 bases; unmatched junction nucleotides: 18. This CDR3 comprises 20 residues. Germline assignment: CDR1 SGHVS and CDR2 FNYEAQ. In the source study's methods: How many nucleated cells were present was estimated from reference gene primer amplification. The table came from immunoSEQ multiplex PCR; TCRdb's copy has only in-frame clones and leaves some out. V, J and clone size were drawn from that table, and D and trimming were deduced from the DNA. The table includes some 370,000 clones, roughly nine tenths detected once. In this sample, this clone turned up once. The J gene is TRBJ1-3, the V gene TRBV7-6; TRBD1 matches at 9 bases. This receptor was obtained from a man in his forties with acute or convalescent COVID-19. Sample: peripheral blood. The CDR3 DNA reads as TGTGCCAGCAGACGGAAACTAGTCGACAGGGGGTCCCTCTCTGGAAACACCATATATTTT. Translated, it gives CASRRKLVDRGSLSGNTIYF. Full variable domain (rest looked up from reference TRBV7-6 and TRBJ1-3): GAGVSQSPRYKVTKRGQDVALRCDPISGHVSLYWYRQALGQGPEFLTYFNYEAQQDKSGLPNDRFSAERPEGSISTLTIQRTEQRDSAMYRCASRRKLVDRGSLSGNTIYFGEGSWLTVV.